The T cell receptor (beta chain) under discussion was sequenced for a study of Graves' ophthalmopathy and Graves' hyperthyroidism. The germline CDR1 and CDR2 sequences are GTSNPN and SVGIG (reference sequence). This CDR3 is 14 amino acids long. Deletions cut 0 bases from V and 6 bases from J, with 12 bases between. Hyperthyroidism patients, all newly diagnosed, had under 2 months' duration and ages of 18 to 65. Among the exclusions were patients with other autoimmune diseases, uncontrolled infections, pregnancy or lactation. This clonotype occurred once. As the template, RNA transcripts were used to amplify TCR beta CDR3 regions. In the first round, RT-PCR was carried out with HTBI primers, and a multiplex PCR formed the second round. TCRdb ran MiXCR on the multiplex PCR reads and lists one entry per CDR3 protein. The table records more than 1,000,000 distinct CDR3 sequences, around a third of them present only once.

The V and J genes are TRBV30 and TRBJ1-5, with D perhaps TRBD1 (6 bases). The TCR sequence derives from an adult man with Graves' hyperthyroidism. The sequenced material came from peripheral blood or thyroid tissue (not recorded which). The CDR3 here is CAWSVSGAFQPQHF. Written as DNA, the CDR3 is TGTGCCTGGAGTGTATCGGGGGCGTTTCAGCCCCAGCATTTT.